This T cell receptor beta chain was obtained from a study of blood T cell repertoires in COVID-19 (dated by TCRdb to 2019 to 2021). At the level of the whole study: Samples from collaborators originated in the United States, Italy and Spain and spanned both the acute and convalescent phases of COVID-19. Subjects who had been exposed to COVID-19, were actively infected with it, or had recovered from it provided the deeply sampled blood TCRbeta repertoires that made up the dataset. Nearly every sample came with metadata listing a de-identified subject ID, COVID-19 status, age in years and sex. The samples were drawn from the first 160 participants of the ongoing ImmuneRACE study and from 950 to 1,500 subjects provided by 6 global collaborators. The material from the prospective study consisted of cDNA or gDNA derived from T cells, B-cell-depleted T cells, or PBMCs. HLA class I and class II types, where available, came from metadata supplied by the sample provider rather than from assay-based typing. A freely available public database, intended as a resource for researchers studying the immune response to SARS-CoV-2, is where the repertoires were released.

Comments on this clone: Its binding antigen is unknown. Base quality data are lacking; no much larger clone is found one base away.

TCRbeta CDR3 regions were amplified from genomic DNA by means of the immunoSEQ Assay, a bias-controlled multiplex PCR. The paper's data handling went like this. The number of nucleated cells in each sample was estimated by amplification of reference gene primers within the assay. To quantify the absolute abundance of each unique TCRbeta CDR3 rearrangement, sequence reads were collapsed and filtered. For each sample, productive Simpson clonality was calculated as the square root of Simpson's diversity index over productive rearrangements. TCRdb limited this immuneACCESS table to in-frame rearrangements with V and J called. A share of clones is missing; checked studies link under half to unresolved V genes, and the rest is unexplained. That table is the source of V, J and clone size, and D and trimming were worked out from the DNA. For this sample there are 90,000 to 120,000 clones; 65% to 80% appear just once. 4% to 4.5% of the sample belongs to the ten largest clones.

Results the study describes overall, beyond this receptor: Clinical and demographic metadata were provided uncurated, with the amount varying by source and participant.

Collaborating institutions collected whole blood in K2EDTA tubes following their own protocols. For TCRbeta analysis, collaborators shipped samples as frozen whole blood, isolated PBMCs, or DNA extracted from either of those sample types. Sequencing was performed on peripheral blood. The TCR originated in a man aged 70 or older with acute or convalescent COVID-19.

The CDR3 region reads CASSLSGGEDTQYF. In nucleotides, the sequence is TGTGCCAGCAGCCTAAGCGGGGGGGAAGATACGCAGTATTTT. The V gene is TRBV7-2 and the J gene is TRBJ2-3; the central 10 bases match TRBD2. There are 14 amino acids in the CDR3, from cysteine to phenylalanine inclusive. The kept DNA is CDR3 alone, 42 bases in frame from the first base. V trim: 5 bases; J trim: 5 bases; unmatched bases: 4. Looking up the germline V gene yields CDR1 SGHTA and CDR2 FQGNSA.